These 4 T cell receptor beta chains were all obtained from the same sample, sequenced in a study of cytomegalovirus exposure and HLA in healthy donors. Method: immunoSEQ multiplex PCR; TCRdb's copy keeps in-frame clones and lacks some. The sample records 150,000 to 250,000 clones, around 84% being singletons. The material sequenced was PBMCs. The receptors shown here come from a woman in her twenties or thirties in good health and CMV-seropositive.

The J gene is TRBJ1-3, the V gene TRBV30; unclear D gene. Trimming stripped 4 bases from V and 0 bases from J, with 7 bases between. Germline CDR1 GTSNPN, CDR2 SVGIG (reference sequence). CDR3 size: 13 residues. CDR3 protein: CAWNLYSGNTIYF. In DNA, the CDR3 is TGTGCCTGGAACTTATACTCTGGAAACACCATATATTTT.

CDR3: CSVANTQGNEQFF. The CDR3 DNA reads as TGCAGCGTTGCCAATACCCAGGGGAATGAGCAGTTCTTC. The chain has TRBV29-1 and TRBJ2-1; tentatively, D is TRBD1 (6 bases). V shed 4 bases and J shed 7 bases, with 14 bases lying between them. The CDR3 has 13 amino acids. Germline CDR1 SQVTM, CDR2 ANQGSEA.

CDR3 sequence (DNA): TGCGCCAGCAAAGTGGCAGCGGACCCCACAGATACGCAGTATTTT. Translated, it gives CASKVAADPTDTQYF. The rearrangement joins TRBV5-1 to TRBJ2-3; tentatively, D is TRBD2 (5 bases). Germline V gene lookup returns CDR1 SGHRS and CDR2 YFSETQ. The V end lost 6 bases, the J end lost 2 bases, and 16 bases lay between the germline ends. The CDR3 covers 15 residues. Full variable domain (remainder filled in from reference TRBV5-1 and TRBJ2-3): KAGVTQTPRYLIKTRGQQVTLSCSPISGHRSVSWYQQTPGQGLQFLFEYFSETQRNKGNFPGRFSGRQFSNSRSEMNVSTLELGDSALYLCASKVAADPTDTQYFGPGTRLTVL.

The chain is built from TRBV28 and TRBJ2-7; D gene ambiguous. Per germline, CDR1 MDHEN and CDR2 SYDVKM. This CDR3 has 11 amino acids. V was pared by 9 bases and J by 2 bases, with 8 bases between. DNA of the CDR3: TGTGCCAGTTCTCGTGCCTACGAGCAGTACTTC. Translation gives CASSRAYEQYF.